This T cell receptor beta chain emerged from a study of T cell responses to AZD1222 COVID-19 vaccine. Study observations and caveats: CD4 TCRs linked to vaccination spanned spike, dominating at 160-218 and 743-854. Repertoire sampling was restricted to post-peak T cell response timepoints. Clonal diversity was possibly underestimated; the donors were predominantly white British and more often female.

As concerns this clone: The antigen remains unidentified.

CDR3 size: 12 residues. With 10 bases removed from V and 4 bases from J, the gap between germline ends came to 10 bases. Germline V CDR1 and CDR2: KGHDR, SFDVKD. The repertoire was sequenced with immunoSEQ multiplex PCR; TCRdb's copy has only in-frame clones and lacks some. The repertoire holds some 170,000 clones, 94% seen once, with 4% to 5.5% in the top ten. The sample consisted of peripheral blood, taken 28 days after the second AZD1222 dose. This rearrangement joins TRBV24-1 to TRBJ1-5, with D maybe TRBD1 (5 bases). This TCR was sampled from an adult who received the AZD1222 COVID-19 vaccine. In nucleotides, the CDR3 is TGTGCCACTCGGTGGGGGAATCAGCCCCAGCATTTT. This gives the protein CATRWGNQPQHF.